One and the same sample provided the 32 T cell receptor beta chains below, sequenced in a study of cytomegalovirus exposure and HLA in healthy donors. A multiplex PCR was run with 60 Vbeta primers and 13 Jbeta primers. Assay: immunoSEQ multiplex PCR; the TCRdb copy retains only in-frame clones and omits some. Of 150,000 to 180,000 clones in the sample, around 81% were seen once. The sample was PBMCs. These receptors were taken from a woman aged 40 to 50 in good health and CMV-seropositive.

A single count supports this clone. The rearrangement links TRBV15 to TRBJ2-3; D might be TRBD1 (5 bases). This CDR3 has 14 residues. V was clipped by 1 base and J by 0 bases, with 5 bases between them. CDR1 and CDR2 (germline): LNHNV, YYDKDF (reference sequence). The CDR3 DNA reads as TGTGCCACCAGCAGAGGGGGCAGCACAGATACGCAGTATTTT. Translating it yields CATSRGGSTDTQYF.

The rearrangement joins TRBV28 to TRBJ2-7, with 8 nucleotides matching TRBD2. With 11 bases clipped from V and 0 bases from J, the junction kept 6 bases outside the gene matches. The CDR3 runs 13 residues. Germline V lookup: CDR1 MDHEN, CDR2 SYDVKM. CDR3 coding DNA: TGTGCCGCCCGGGGGGGGCGCTCCTACGAGCAGTACTTC. Amino acids: CAARGGRSYEQYF. Full variable domain (remainder filled in from reference TRBV28 and TRBJ2-7): DVKVTQSSRYLVKRTGEKVFLECVQDMDHENMFWYRQDPGLGLRLIYFSYDVKMKEKGDIPEGYSVSREKKERFSLILESASTNQTSMYLCAARGGRSYEQYFGPGTRLTVT.

The V gene is TRBV7-9, the J gene TRBJ1-6, with D possibly matching TRBD1 (6 bases). CDR1 SEHNR and CDR2 FQNEAQ come from the germline V gene (reference sequence). Trimming left V 5 bases short and J 9 bases short, with 17 bases between. This CDR3 region has 15 residues. The CDR3 DNA is TGTGCCAGCAGCCGAGTGGGGGCTTCGGGTTCACCCCTCCACTTT. Amino acid sequence: CASSRVGASGSPLHF.

The chain is built from TRBV2 and TRBJ2-1; 14 bases are shared with TRBD2. The J segment lost 15 bases and the V segment lost 0 bases, leaving 13 bases of the junction unmatched. CDR3 length: 17 residues. CDR1 is SNHLY, CDR2 FYNNEI, per germline. CDR3 sequence: CASSEARGGTSGSWAFF. The CDR3 DNA reads TGTGCCAGCAGTGAAGCTAGGGGGGGGACTAGCGGGAGTTGGGCGTTCTTC. The complete variable domain, with remaining parts taken from reference TRBV2 and TRBJ2-1, reads EPEVTQTPSHQVTQMGQEVILRCVPISNHLYFYWYRQILGQKVEFLVSFYNNEISEKSEIFDDQFSVERPDGSNFTLKIRSTKLEDSAMYFCASSEARGGTSGSWAFFGPGTRLTVL.

The chain employs TRBV6-6 and TRBJ1-4, with a weak D call TRBD1 (6 bases). Germline V gives CDR1 MNHNY, CDR2 SVGAGI (reference sequence). The CDR3 is 14 residues long. V lost 7 bases and J lost 1, with 10 bases in between. CDR3 loop: CASTPTGTNEKLFF. The CDR3 DNA reads TGTGCCAGCACCCCGACAGGAACTAATGAAAAACTGTTTTTT.

The table lists this clone with a count of one. The chain carries TRBV2 and TRBJ2-3; 9 bases map to TRBD1. The CDR3 runs 14 residues. CDR1 SNHLY and CDR2 FYNNEI come from the germline V gene. Unmatched junction bases numbered 1, after V lost 3 bases and J lost 3 bases. The CDR3 sequence is CASSDDRGTDTQYF. The CDR3 bases are TGTGCCAGCAGTGATGACAGGGGGACAGATACGCAGTATTTT.

V gene TRBV7-9 combines with J gene TRBJ1-2; 7 bases agree with TRBD1. The CDR3 is 15 amino acids. Germline CDR1 SEHNR, CDR2 FQNEAQ (reference sequence). The V segment lost 5 bases and the J segment 3 bases; nucleotides outside the gene matches: 9. CDR3 sequence reads: CASSRRDSLYYGYTF. The CDR3 DNA sequence: TGTGCCAGCAGCCGCCGGGACAGCCTGTACTATGGCTACACCTTC.

J is TRBJ1-1 and V is TRBV29-1; no clear D. Trimming took off 2 bases at V and 7 bases at J, with 11 bases between the two ends. CDR1 SQVTM and CDR2 ANQGSEA come from the germline V gene. The CDR3 is made up of 12 amino acids. The CDR3 DNA follows: TGCAGCGTTGAAAAGCCTACTGGTGAAGCTTTCTTT. Residues: CSVEKPTGEAFF. Full variable domain (rest looked up from reference TRBV29-1 and TRBJ1-1): SAVISQKPSRDICQRGTSLTIQCQVDSQVTMMFWYRQQPGQSLTLIATANQGSEATYESGFVIDKFPISRPNLTFSTLTVSNMSPEDSSIYLCSVEKPTGEAFFGQGTRLTVV.

The rearrangement joins TRBV25-1 to TRBJ2-3; 10 positions match TRBD2. The CDR3 covers 15 residues. V was clipped by 5 bases and J by 2 bases; unmatched bases: 4. Germline CDR1 reads MGHDK; CDR2 reads SYGVNS. The CDR3, as DNA: TGTGCCAGCAGTCTAGCGGGAGACCCCACAGATACGCAGTATTTT. Translated: CASSLAGDPTDTQYF. The full variable domain, with the rest looked up from reference TRBV25-1 and TRBJ2-3, is EADIYQTPRYLVIGTGKKITLECSQTMGHDKMYWYQQDPGMELHLIHYSYGVNSTEKGDLSSESTVSRIRTEHFPLTLESARPSHTSQYLCASSLAGDPTDTQYFGPGTRLTVL.

The rearrangement uses TRBV30 and TRBJ2-7; 9 bases map to TRBD1. The CDR3 is made up of 17 amino acids. Germline V gene lookup returns CDR1 GTSNPN and CDR2 SVGIG (reference sequence). The trim removed 0 bases at V and 2 bases at J, leaving 11 bases unmatched. The CDR3 DNA follows: TGTGCCTGGAGTGTCCGGATCGGGACAGGGAGGCCCTACGAGCAGTACTTC. Translated, it gives CAWSVRIGTGRPYEQYF.

Only a few counts were recorded for this clone. The chain couples TRBV25-1 to TRBJ1-6; TRBD1 might be the D (6 bases). V lost 6 bases, J lost 6 bases, and 21 bases lay in between. The CDR3 consists of 17 residues. Germline assignment: CDR1 MGHDK and CDR2 SYGVNS. The CDR3 is CASRATGLSVRNSPLHF. Written as DNA, the CDR3 is TGTGCCAGCAGGGCTACAGGGTTGTCGGTTCGTAATTCACCCCTCCACTTT. Based on the CDR3 plus reference TRBV25-1 and TRBJ1-6, the full variable domain is EADIYQTPRYLVIGTGKKITLECSQTMGHDKMYWYQQDPGMELHLIHYSYGVNSTEKGDLSSESTVSRIRTEHFPLTLESARPSHTSQYLCASRATGLSVRNSPLHFGNGTRLTVT.

V and J are TRBV7-2 and TRBJ1-5, with unresolved D. V gave up 3 bases and J gave up 4 bases, with 10 bases separating them. Germline assignment: CDR1 SGHTA and CDR2 FQGNSA. The CDR3 is 14 amino acids. The CDR3 DNA sequence: TGTGCCAGCAGCTTTGGCAGGCAGAATCAGCCCCAGCATTTT. It translates to CASSFGRQNQPQHF.

This chain links TRBV5-8 with TRBJ2-5; TRBD2 agrees at 7 bases. The V gene end was trimmed by 2 bases and the J gene end by 0 bases; junction bases not matched to a gene: 7. The germline gives CDR1 SGHTS, CDR2 YDEGEE. CDR3 length: 16 residues. The CDR3: CASSFGVAGHQETQYF. In DNA, the CDR3 is TGTGCCAGCAGCTTCGGAGTAGCGGGCCACCAAGAGACCCAGTACTTC.

The chain has TRBV5-1 and TRBJ2-2; a weak D match, TRBD1 (6 bases). The germline V gene has CDR1 SGHRS and CDR2 YFSETQ. The CDR3 is made up of 16 amino acids. Trimming stripped 4 bases from V and 2 bases from J, with 15 bases between. The CDR3 nucleotides are TGCGCCAGCAGCCGAGATGGACAGCTAAACACCGGGGAGCTGTTTTTT. This gives the protein CASSRDGQLNTGELFF.

This chain joins TRBV30 and TRBJ1-2; no definite D call. Trimming took off 4 bases at V and 3 bases at J, with 15 bases between the two ends. The CDR3 is 14 residues long. Looked up from germline, CDR1 is GTSNPN and CDR2 is SVGIG (reference sequence). CDR3 sequence (DNA): TGTGCCTGGACCCCTTTTATAACGGACTATGGCTACACCTTC. It specifies CAWTPFITDYGYTF.

The chain carries TRBV19 and TRBJ2-6; 10 bases agree with TRBD1. V lost 3 bases, J lost 4 bases, and 6 bases stayed unmatched. Germline-derived CDR1 and CDR2 are LNHDA and SQIVND (reference sequence). The CDR3 covers 17 residues. This chain's CDR3 is CASSMGTGVGGANVLTF. CDR3 sequence (DNA): TGTGCCAGTAGTATGGGGACAGGGGTCGGAGGGGCCAACGTCCTGACTTTC. Looking up the rest from reference TRBV19 and TRBJ2-6 gives the full variable domain: DGGITQSPKYLFRKEGQNVTLSCEQNLNHDAMYWYRQDPGQGLRLIYYSQIVNDFQKGDIAEGYSVSREKKESFPLTVTSAQKNPTAFYLCASSMGTGVGGANVLTFGAGSRLTVL.

This clone was detected a few times. This sequence joins TRBV5-1 and TRBJ2-7, with D uncertain. Looked up from germline, CDR1 is SGHRS and CDR2 is YFSETQ. V lost 0 bases and J lost 0, with 7 bases in between. This CDR3 is built from 14 residues. For the CDR3, the DNA is TGCGCCAGCAGCTTGGCAGGTACCTCCTACGAGCAGTACTTC. Amino acids: CASSLAGTSYEQYF.

This clone was observed a handful of times. The rearrangement uses TRBV5-1 and TRBJ1-1; a possible D gene is TRBD1 (5 bases). Germline assignment: CDR1 SGHRS and CDR2 YFSETQ. CDR3 length: 14 residues. The V end was cut by 0 bases, the J end by 5 bases, with 11 bases between. DNA of the CDR3: TGCGCCAGCAGCTTGGCTACCACAGGAACTGAAGCTTTCTTT. It translates to CASSLATTGTEAFF.

This clone has just one count. The rearrangement uses TRBV5-1 and TRBJ2-3; the match to TRBD2 covers 9 bases. The germline gives CDR1 SGHRS, CDR2 YFSETQ. V was pared by 0 bases and J by 5 bases, with 10 bases of the junction left unmatched. There are 17 residues in the CDR3. The CDR3 here is CASSLDLAGRFGDTQYF. The CDR3 bases are TGCGCCAGCAGCTTGGATCTAGCGGGAAGGTTTGGAGATACGCAGTATTTT.

The chain employs TRBV28 and TRBJ2-1; 7 nucleotides agree with TRBD2. The trim removed 3 bases at V and 3 bases at J, leaving 8 bases unmatched. The CDR3 contains 16 residues. The V gene's germline CDR1 is MDHEN and CDR2 SYDVKM. DNA for the CDR3: TGTGCCAGCAGTTTTGTTGCGGGAGAGGGCTACAATGAGCAGTTCTTC. Its translation: CASSFVAGEGYNEQFF.

V and J are TRBV27 and TRBJ2-4; 7 bases map to TRBD2. The V and J ends lost 2 bases and 9 bases, in that order; junction bases with no gene match: 7. The CDR3 consists of 14 residues. CDR1 is MNHEY and CDR2 is SMNVEV in the germline V gene (reference sequence). CDR3: CASSLGGSSGIQYF. CDR3 DNA: TGTGCCAGCAGTTTAGGCGGGAGTTCTGGCATTCAGTACTTC.

V usage is TRBV28 and J usage is TRBJ1-1, with a tentative D call TRBD1 (5 bases). This CDR3 has 14 amino acids. V lost 10 bases to trimming and J lost 1 base, with 16 bases between them. Germline lookup yields CDR1 MDHEN and CDR2 SYDVKM. CDR3 sequence: CATKRGVSNTEAFF. The CDR3 coding sequence is TGTGCCACCAAACGGGGGGTGTCGAACACTGAAGCTTTCTTT.

This chain joins TRBV18 and TRBJ1-2; D perhaps matches TRBD1 (5 bases). Looked up from germline, CDR1 is KGHSH and CDR2 is LQKENI. The CDR3 runs 14 residues. Trimming removed 2 bases from V and 6 bases from J, with 13 bases in between. The CDR3 loop is CASSPGSGPNGYTF. CDR3 nucleotides: TGTGCCAGCTCACCAGGGTCAGGGCCAAATGGCTACACCTTC. The full variable domain, its missing parts supplied by reference TRBV18 and TRBJ1-2, is NAGVMQNPRHLVRRRGQEARLRCSPMKGHSHVYWYRQLPEEGLKFMVYLQKENIIDESGMPKERFSAEFPKEGPSILRIQQVVRGDSAAYFCASSPGSGPNGYTFGSGTRLTVV.

The V and J genes are TRBV9 and TRBJ1-2; 12 bases fit TRBD1. The junction had 8 bases not matched to a gene; V was cut back by 4 bases and J by 7 bases. Germline V gives CDR1 SGDLS, CDR2 YYNGEE. The CDR3 loop spans 15 amino acids. The CDR3 region is CASSPGTGGAAGYTF. CDR3 sequence (DNA): TGTGCCAGCAGCCCCGGGACAGGGGGCGCAGCTGGCTACACCTTC.

The chain couples TRBV7-3 to TRBJ2-5; D unresolved. Matching the DNA end better, TRBJ2-7 makes the J call doubtful. Germline loops: CDR1 SGHTA, CDR2 FQGTGA. The CDR3 runs 15 residues. Here the CDR3 reads CASSRGPTQNYEQYF. The CDR3, as DNA: TGTGCCAGCAGCCGCGGCCCTACCCAGAACTACGAGCAGTACTTC.

The V gene is TRBV9, the J gene TRBJ1-1; the D is unclear. CDR1 and CDR2 (germline): SGDLS, YYNGEE. Deletions cut 0 bases from V and 4 bases from J, with 13 bases between. The CDR3 covers 15 residues. The CDR3 DNA follows: TGTGCCAGCAGCGTAGTGGGGAGGATGGGCACTGAAGCTTTCTTT. This translates into CASSVVGRMGTEAFF.

The J gene is TRBJ1-2, the V gene TRBV4-1; TRBD1 matches 7 bases. V lost 4 bases to trimming and J lost 6 bases; unmatched junction nucleotides: 8. This CDR3 region has 14 residues. Germline lookup yields CDR1 MGHRA and CDR2 YSYEKL. The DNA for the CDR3 is TGCGCCAGCAGCCTACAAACAGGGGCCCATGGCTACACCTTC. Encoded protein: CASSLQTGAHGYTF.

The rearrangement links TRBV2 to TRBJ2-2; 8 bases align to TRBD1. The CDR3 spans 17 residues. The trim removed 7 bases at V and 0 bases at J, leaving 10 bases unmatched. Germline V gives CDR1 SNHLY, CDR2 FYNNEI. The CDR3 is CASNTPLRGPNTGELFF. In nucleotides, the CDR3 is TGTGCCAGCAATACCCCCCTCAGGGGGCCGAACACCGGGGAGCTGTTTTTT.

The V gene is TRBV10-3, the J gene TRBJ2-1; 7 bases map to TRBD2. Trimming took 3 bases from V and 6 from J; bases not matched to a gene: 5. Germline CDR1 is ENHRY and CDR2 is SYGVKD. The CDR3 covers 14 residues. The CDR3 DNA follows: TGTGCCATCAGTGAATATGGGGGGGTCAATGAGCAGTTCTTC. It specifies CAISEYGGVNEQFF.

The V call is TRBV6-6, the J call TRBJ1-5; a possible D gene is TRBD1 (6 bases). CDR1 MNHNY and CDR2 SVGAGI come from the germline V gene (reference sequence). Trimming pared 6 bases from V and 1 base from J, leaving 13 bases between. This CDR3 spans 15 amino acids. The CDR3 spells CASRAGTPSNQPQHF. The CDR3 bases are TGTGCCAGCAGAGCCGGGACACCGAGCAATCAGCCCCAGCATTTT.

The gene calls are TRBV9 and TRBJ2-1; D may be TRBD2 (5 bases). With 0 bases removed from V and 5 bases from J, the gap between germline ends came to 15 bases. The CDR3 has 16 residues. Per germline, CDR1 SGDLS and CDR2 YYNGEE. The CDR3 reads CASSVVTGSGDNEQFF. The CDR3 DNA follows: TGTGCCAGCAGCGTAGTAACGGGGTCTGGTGACAATGAGCAGTTCTTC. Based on the CDR3 plus reference TRBV9 and TRBJ2-1, the full variable domain is DSGVTQTPKHLITATGQRVTLRCSPRSGDLSVYWYQQSLDQGLQFLIQYYNGEERAKGNILERFSAQQFPDLHSELNLSSLELGDSALYFCASSVVTGSGDNEQFFGPGTRLTVL.

V gene TRBV29-1 combines with J gene TRBJ1-2; 8 bases are a match to TRBD1. Germline V CDR1 and CDR2: SQVTM, ANQGSEA. The CDR3 contains 11 residues. The junction had 5 bases not matched to a gene; V was cut back by 6 bases and J by 8 bases. CDR3 residues: CSVVTGGGYTF. The CDR3 coding sequence is TGCAGCGTCGTAACAGGGGGGGGCTACACCTTC.